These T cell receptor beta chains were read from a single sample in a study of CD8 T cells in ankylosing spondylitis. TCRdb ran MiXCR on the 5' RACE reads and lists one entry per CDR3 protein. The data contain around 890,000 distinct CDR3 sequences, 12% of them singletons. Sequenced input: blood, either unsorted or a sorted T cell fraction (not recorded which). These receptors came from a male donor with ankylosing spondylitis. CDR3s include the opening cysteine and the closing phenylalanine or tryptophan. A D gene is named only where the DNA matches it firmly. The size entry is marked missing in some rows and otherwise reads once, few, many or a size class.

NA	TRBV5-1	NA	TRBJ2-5	CASSAGPGQTQYF	TGCGCCAGCAGCGCAGGACCCGGGCAGACCCAGTACTTC
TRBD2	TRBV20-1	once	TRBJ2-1	CSVTSGGYNEQFF	TGCAGTGTTACTAGCGGGGGGTACAATGAGCAGTTCTTC
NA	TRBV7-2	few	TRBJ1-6	CASSLVSRAGSPLHF	TGTGCCAGCAGCTTAGTATCCAGGGCGGGTTCACCCCTCCACTTT
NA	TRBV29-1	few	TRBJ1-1	CSVGDFDGAFF	TGCAGCGTTGGAGACTTCGACGGAGCTTTCTTT
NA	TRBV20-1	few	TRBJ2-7	CSARAQAVYEQYF	TGCAGTGCTAGAGCCCAGGCAGTTTACGAGCAGTACTTC
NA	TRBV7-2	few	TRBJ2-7	CASSKLRQVPSYEQYF	TGTGCCAGCAGCAAGCTGCGACAGGTCCCCTCCTACGAGCAGTACTTC
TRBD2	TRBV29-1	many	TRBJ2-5	CSVSGTSGRVYQETQYF	TGCAGCGTCTCCGGGACTAGCGGGAGAGTGTACCAAGAGACCCAGTACTTC
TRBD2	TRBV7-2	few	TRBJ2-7	CASRPGLASYEQYF	TGTGCCAGCAGGCCGGGACTAGCTTCTTACGAGCAGTACTTC
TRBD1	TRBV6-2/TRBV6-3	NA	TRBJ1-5	CASSYWAGGSNQPQHF	TGTGCCAGCAGTTACTGGGCAGGGGGTAGCAATCAGCCCCAGCATTTT
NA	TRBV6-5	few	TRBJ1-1	CASIRRGAAFF	TGTGCCAGCATCAGAAGGGGGGCCGCTTTCTTT
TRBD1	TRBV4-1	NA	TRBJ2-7	CASSQTWGQGAGEQYF	TGCGCCAGCAGCCAAACCTGGGGACAGGGGGCCGGAGAGCAGTACTTC
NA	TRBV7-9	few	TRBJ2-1	CASSSKTDDYNEQFF	TGTGCCAGCAGCTCAAAAACAGACGACTACAATGAGCAGTTCTTC
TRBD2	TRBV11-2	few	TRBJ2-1	CASSLRRSGGVAYNEQFF	TGTGCCAGCAGCTTAAGGAGGAGCGGGGGGGTAGCCTACAATGAGCAGTTCTTC
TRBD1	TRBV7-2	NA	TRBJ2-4	CASSKDRGENIQYF	TGTGCCAGCAGCAAGGACAGGGGGGAAAACATTCAGTACTTC
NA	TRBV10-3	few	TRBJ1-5	CAISVSGNQPQHF	TGTGCCATCAGTGTGTCGGGTAATCAGCCCCAGCATTTT
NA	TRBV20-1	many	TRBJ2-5	CSASGSTRETQYF	TGCAGTGCGTCGGGGAGTACCCGGGAGACCCAGTACTTC
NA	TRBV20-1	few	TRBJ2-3	CSAARDLVTDTQYF	TGCAGTGCTGCACGGGACTTAGTCACAGATACGCAGTATTTT
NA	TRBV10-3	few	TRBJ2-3	CAISELGDRADTQYF	TGTGCCATCAGTGAGTTGGGAGATCGGGCAGATACGCAGTATTTT
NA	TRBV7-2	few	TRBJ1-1	CASSWSRSPGVGTFF	TGTGCCAGCAGTTGGTCCCGGAGCCCAGGGGTGGGAACTTTCTTT
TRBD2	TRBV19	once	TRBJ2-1	CASSDWGTSGGARNEQFF	TGTGCCAGTAGTGACTGGGGGACTAGCGGGGGGGCCCGGAATGAGCAGTTCTTC
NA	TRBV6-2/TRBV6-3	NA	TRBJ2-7	CASSWQAWEQYF	TGTGCCAGCAGTTGGCAGGCCTGGGAGCAGTACTTC
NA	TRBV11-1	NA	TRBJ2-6	CASSLGFRGQVFSGANVLTF	TGTGCCAGCAGCTTGGGGTTTAGGGGCCAAGTTTTCTCTGGGGCCAACGTCCTGACTTTC